The 23 T cell receptor beta chains given below trace back to one sample, sequenced in a study of T cells in Graves' hyperthyroidism and ophthalmopathy. Researchers amplified the TCR beta CDR3 regions from RNA transcripts. A set of HTBI primers served as the primers for a first-round RT-PCR of the TCR CDR3. TCRdb analysed the multiplex PCR reads with MiXCR anew, one entry per CDR3 protein. The table has hundreds of thousands of distinct CDR3 sequences, about 15% seen once; the top ten hold roughly an eighth. Sequenced: blood. The receptors derive from a young woman with Graves' hyperthyroidism.

This clonotype was recorded at least ten times. The chain recombines TRBV2 with TRBJ1-1, with no clear D. CDR1 SNHLY and CDR2 FYNNEI come from the germline V gene. The CDR3 consists of 11 residues. V shed 6 bases and J shed 4 bases, with 6 bases lying between them. The CDR3 nucleotides read TGTGCCAGCAGAGCGGTCACTGAAGCTTTCTTT. Its translation: CASRAVTEAFF.

This clonotype was found many times. The chain carries TRBV12-3 or TRBV12-4 and TRBJ1-1; TRBD1 agrees at 7 bases. V lost 6 bases, J lost 4 bases, and 11 bases stayed unmatched. This CDR3 has 15 residues. This chain's CDR3 is CASSIKPGQITEAFF. CDR3 sequence (DNA): TGTGCCAGCAGCATAAAACCGGGACAGATCACTGAAGCTTTCTTT.

This clonotype occurred many times. The chain is built from TRBV7-3 and TRBJ1-1; no clear D gene. V dropped 1 base and J dropped 2 bases, with 11 bases sitting between them. The CDR3 is 15 residues long. Germline assignment: CDR1 SGHTA and CDR2 FQGTGA. The CDR3 region has the DNA TGTGCCAGCAGCTTAAGGGCAGGACCCAACACTGAAGCTTTCTTT. This gives the protein CASSLRAGPNTEAFF.

The V call is TRBV10-3, the J call TRBJ2-1; TRBD2 aligns across 8 bases. V dropped 6 bases and J dropped 0; count of bases not matched to a gene: 4. Germline V CDR1 and CDR2: ENHRY, SYGVKD. The CDR3 has 15 residues. The CDR3 bases are TGTGCCATCAGGGGGAGCGGGAGCTCCTACAATGAGCAGTTCTTC. It yields the protein CAIRGSGSSYNEQFF.

This clonotype has only a few counts. The V and J genes are TRBV10-2 and TRBJ2-7; 10 nucleotides match TRBD1. CDR1 is WSHSY, CDR2 SAAADI, per germline. The length of the CDR3 is 16 residues. J was trimmed by 5 bases and V by 4 bases; bases with no gene match: 11. CDR3 protein: CASSGDLTGGKNEQYF. The CDR3 nucleotides read TGCGCCAGCAGTGGGGACTTGACAGGGGGCAAGAACGAGCAGTACTTC.

This clonotype was observed a few times. This sequence joins TRBV7-6 and TRBJ2-5; TRBD1 aligns across 10 bases. CDR1 SGHVS and CDR2 FNYEAQ come from the germline V gene. This CDR3 has 15 residues. V was pared by 5 bases and J by 5 bases, with 8 bases of the junction left unmatched. The CDR3 loop is CASSPDRGLVETQYF. As DNA, the CDR3 is TGTGCCAGCAGCCCCGACAGGGGGCTGGTGGAGACCCAGTACTTC. Full variable domain (missing parts from reference TRBV7-6 and TRBJ2-5): GAGVSQSPRYKVTKRGQDVALRCDPISGHVSLYWYRQALGQGPEFLTYFNYEAQQDKSGLPNDRFSAERPEGSISTLTIQRTEQRDSAMYRCASSPDRGLVETQYFGPGTRLLVL.

V is TRBV7-6 and J is TRBJ1-2, with D possibly matching TRBD1 (5 bases). Germline values: CDR1 SGHVS, CDR2 FNYEAQ. The ends were cut back, 5 bases at V and 0 bases at J, with 19 bases in the middle. The CDR3 runs 17 residues. The CDR3 loop is CASSPLQGRGANYGYTF. CDR3 coding DNA: TGTGCCAGCAGCCCGTTGCAGGGACGTGGAGCTAACTATGGCTACACCTTC.

V is TRBV2 and J is TRBJ1-5; TRBD1 matches 8 bases. The J call may be mistaken, given a closer DNA end match to TRBJ2-3. This CDR3 has 17 residues. CDR1 and CDR2 from the germline V gene are SNHLY and FYNNEI. CDR3 sequence reads: CASRETLDRVGIQPQYF. The CDR3, as DNA: TGTGCCAGCAGAGAGACGCTGGACAGGGTGGGAATTCAGCCCCAGTATTTT.

This clonotype was seen many times. The chain employs TRBV2 and TRBJ2-5; D uncertain. This CDR3 spans 14 amino acids. Looked up from germline, CDR1 is SNHLY and CDR2 is FYNNEI. Deletions cut 2 bases from V and 5 bases from J, with 12 bases between. The CDR3 is CASSEMAAEETQYF. The CDR3 region has the DNA TGTGCCAGCAGTGAAATGGCCGCGGAGGAGACCCAGTACTTC.

J is TRBJ2-3 and V is TRBV9; D gene uncertain. Germline V gene data show CDR1 as SGDLS and CDR2 as YYNGEE. The CDR3 spans 13 residues. V lost 3 bases, J lost 6 bases, and 11 bases lay in between. CDR3 coding DNA: TGTGCCAGCAGCGGACTCGGCCCCGATACGCAGTATTTT. Its translation: CASSGLGPDTQYF.

This clonotype was detected ten times or more. The chain combines TRBV28 with TRBJ2-1; 9 nucleotides line up with TRBD2. The CDR3 length is 15 residues. Trimming at V came to 2 bases and at J to 7 bases, leaving 6 bases not matched to a gene. The germline V gene encodes CDR1 MDHEN and CDR2 SYDVKM. The CDR3, as DNA: TGTGCCAGCAGTTTAAAAGCGGGAGGTAGTAATGAGCAGTTCTTC. Its translation is CASSLKAGGSNEQFF.

This clonotype has at least ten counts. This chain connects TRBV27 to TRBJ2-5; 13 positions match TRBD2. After removal of 0 bases from V and 3 bases from J, the junction contained 13 bases not matched to a gene. Germline CDR1 is MNHEY and CDR2 is SMNVEV (reference sequence). The CDR3 is 20 residues long. The CDR3 loop is CASSLSTSGRPDLLKETQYF. In DNA form, the CDR3 reads TGTGCCAGCAGTTTATCGACTAGCGGGAGGCCCGATCTCCTAAAAGAGACCCAGTACTTC.

The V call is TRBV20-1, the J call TRBJ1-3; D gene unclear. The CDR3 length is 15 residues. V shed 1 base and J shed 0 bases, with 10 bases lying between them. CDR1 is DFQATT, CDR2 SNEGSKA, per germline (reference sequence). CDR3 coding DNA: TGCAGTGCTAGAGTGGAGGCGCTCTCTGGAAACACCATATATTTT. Translated: CSARVEALSGNTIYF.

This clonotype was observed a handful of times. This chain joins TRBV6-1 and TRBJ2-2; TRBD1 aligns across 10 bases. J was trimmed by 3 bases and V by 8 bases; bases with no gene match: 15. The CDR3 contains 18 residues. Germline V gene sequence: CDR1 MNHNS, CDR2 SASEGT. CDR3 amino acids: CASYNRDRGVQDTGELFF. The CDR3 nucleotides read TGTGCCAGCTACAACCGGGACAGGGGCGTCCAGGACACCGGGGAGCTGTTTTTT.

This clonotype was detected only once. A much larger clone differs from this one at a single base, so this may be a read error. The chain employs TRBV7-2 and TRBJ2-2; TRBD1 or TRBD2 may be the D gene (5 bases each). The CDR3 runs to 17 residues. V was cut by 5 bases and J by 2 bases, with 18 bases left in between. Germline loops: CDR1 SGHTA, CDR2 FQGNSA. CDR3 loop: CASSLPLAGANTGELFF. As DNA, the CDR3 is TGTGCCAGCAGCCTACCTTTGGCCGGGGCTAACACCGGGGAGCTGTTTTTT.

This clonotype was picked up many times. This chain connects TRBV7-2 to TRBJ1-2, with D hard to call. Trimming pared 1 base from V and 5 bases from J, leaving 11 bases between. Per germline, CDR1 SGHTA and CDR2 FQGNSA. This CDR3 contains 14 residues. Here the CDR3 reads CASSLEVQAYGYTF. In DNA form, the CDR3 reads TGTGCCAGCAGCTTAGAGGTACAAGCTTATGGCTACACCTTC.

This clonotype occurred many times. The rearrangement links TRBV6-1 to TRBJ2-4; no reliable D call. Germline CDR1 reads MNHNS; CDR2 reads SASEGT. The CDR3 sequence is 17 residues long. Trimming shortened V by 5 bases and J by 7 bases, and 24 bases separated the two germline ends. The CDR3 sequence: CASSSDPLNDLENIQYF. CDR3 DNA sequence: TGTGCCAGCAGTTCCGACCCACTTAACGATCTGGAGAACATTCAGTACTTC.

The V gene is TRBV4-1, the J gene TRBJ1-1; D unclear. This CDR3 region has 13 residues. Trimming removed 0 bases at V and 5 bases at J, with 7 bases between. Germline V lookup: CDR1 MGHRA, CDR2 YSYEKL. The CDR3 spells CASSQEQGTEAFF. The CDR3 coding sequence is TGCGCCAGCAGCCAAGAGCAAGGGACTGAAGCTTTCTTT.

The gene calls are TRBV5-5 and TRBJ2-4; no reliable D call. CDR1 and CDR2 from the germline V gene are SGHKS and YYEKEE (reference sequence). Trimming took 4 bases from V and 8 from J, leaving 13 bases between them. This CDR3 is built from 13 residues. The CDR3 here is CASSTQPQDIQYF. Written as DNA, the CDR3 is TGTGCCAGCAGCACCCAGCCACAAGACATTCAGTACTTC.

This clonotype was seen at least ten times. The chain combines TRBV12-3 or TRBV12-4 with TRBJ2-5, with TRBD1 matching 7 bases. The CDR3 length is 13 residues. The trim removed 6 bases at V and 5 bases at J, leaving 6 bases unmatched. The CDR3 nucleotides are TGTGCCAGCAGCTTGGTGACAGGGGAGACCCAGTACTTC. Translation gives CASSLVTGETQYF.

The V gene is TRBV19, the J gene TRBJ1-5; D is unclear. The CDR3 is 15 amino acids. Trimming pared 5 bases from V and 0 bases from J, leaving 11 bases between. Germline CDR1 reads LNHDA; CDR2 reads SQIVND (reference sequence). The CDR3 DNA reads as TGTGCCAGTAGTCCCGGGCCCGGTAGCAATCAGCCCCAGCATTTT. Translating it yields CASSPGPGSNQPQHF.

This chain links TRBV18 with TRBJ1-6; D possibly corresponds to TRBD1 (6 bases). CDR3 length: 14 amino acids. Between the trimmed V and J ends, which lost 4 bases and 7 bases, there was a span of 11 bases. The germline V gene has CDR1 KGHSH and CDR2 LQKENI. CDR3 in amino acids: CASSLDQGNSPLHF. CDR3 bases: TGTGCCAGCTCACTAGACCAGGGGAATTCACCCCTCCACTTT.

This clonotype occurred many times. The rearrangement joins TRBV3-1 to TRBJ1-2; D gene unclear. V was shortened by 0 bases and J by 2 bases, with 7 bases between the two germline ends. This CDR3 is built from 14 residues. Germline V gives CDR1 LGHDT, CDR2 YNNKEL (reference sequence). The CDR3: CASSQDGRNYGYTF. CDR3 DNA sequence: TGTGCCAGCAGCCAAGATGGCAGGAACTATGGCTACACCTTC.